These T cell receptor beta chains were read from a single sample in a study of regulatory T cells in long-lasting Graves disease. TCRdb itself ran the multiplex PCR reads through MiXCR, one entry per CDR3 protein. Among 450,000 to 600,000 distinct CDR3 sequences, less than 15% were seen once, and the ten largest hold 10%. This same sample was also taken into another study, of T cells in Graves' hyperthyroidism and ophthalmopathy.

The sample in question was peripheral blood mononuclear cells (PBMCs), obtained at new diagnosis, from a patient treated with antithyroid drugs. These receptors originate from a man between 25 and 39 years old with Graves disease. Each CDR3 is given without its conserved first and last residue.

TRBV4-1	ASSQIRGRANEKLF
TRBV6-5	ASSYSYRAAFPYEQY
TRBV9	ASSASGENYNEQF
TRBV7-2	ASSLVSSSYEQY
TRBV12-5	ASGLVGTYEQH
TRBV27	ASSLSGTGAYEQY
TRBV7-2	ASSLVGLAGWAGNEQF
TRBV20-1	SAVRPFREGRNQPQH
TRBV9	ASSDGTATNEKLF
TRBV7-3	ASSFLGLAEKSTDTQY
TRBV18	ASSRSGGTDTQY
TRBV28	ASSLYAQQF
TRBV6-1	ASSDRGRAAKNIQY
TRBV7-8	ASSSPLAQVAYEQY
TRBV5-1	ASSGSKDTQY
TRBV7-9	ASSPPDRGGGDTQY
TRBV29-1	SVEDPMGNYGYT
TRBV2	ASRSEGGGASNQPQH
TRBV6-9	ASSYDGVSWLALH
TRBV5-1	ASSSGGVRNEQF
TRBV6-1	ASRPGLAGVNEQY
TRBV24-1	ATSGRGTTYEQY
TRBV20-1	SARRLAGTSDTQY
TRBV5-6	ASSGNRGRQEPQH
TRBV5-1	ASSLGRTEKLF
TRBV27	ASSPKDGYNEQF
TRBV15	ATSNRDTIQY
TRBV19	ASSIEGQGEAF
TRBV18	ASSLTREGGYNEQF
TRBV13	ASSQRGTQNYEQY
TRBV13	ASSFRQNYGYT
TRBV19	ASSTWTASNTGELF
TRBV9	ASSPDTGVGEAF
TRBV6-1	AGRSSWTREF
TRBV2	ASCKFDTQY
TRBV7-9	ASSYWDSNNEQF
TRBV10-1	ASSSGTGPYNEQY
TRBV29-1	SASTTDLAGGIRGEQY
TRBV27	ASVTAPRSYEQY
TRBV29-1	SVKRRVPSRGVF
TRBV5-1	ASGSVNTEAF
TRBV19	ASSAQRGNTGELF
TRBV20-1	SASHTRLAGGAGELF
TRBV12-5	ASGHGQGQTNIQY
TRBV7-6	ASSIHFQGRSGANVLT
TRBV20-1	SASEVRGWTQY
TRBV5-1	ASSRQGEGGNTIY
TRBV5-6	ASSLFTAGLENIQY
TRBV20-1	SATDRPWGAF
TRBV4-1	ASSPTGSGNTGELF
TRBV29-1	SVSDSGSYNEQF
TRBV5-6	ASSLSTEQPQH
TRBV30	AWAFLAANTGELF